A selection of T cell receptor beta chains follows, all from one sample in a study of blood T cell repertoires in COVID-19. The table came from immunoSEQ multiplex PCR; TCRdb's copy has only in-frame clones and leaves some out. The sample lists about 140,000 clones, around 72% occurring once. Source material: peripheral blood. Source of these receptors: a woman aged 55-69 years with acute or convalescent COVID-19. Each CDR3 is given with its conserved first and last residue. Each record gives: V gene, D gene, J gene, clone size, CDR3 protein, CDR3 DNA. The D gene is left open where the match is weak. The listing skips clone size in some rows; elsewhere it reads once, few, many or a size class.

TRBV9,-,TRBJ1-5,few,CASSPGELDSQPQHF,TGTGCCAGCAGCCCCGGGGAACTTGATTCTCAGCCCCAGCATTTT
TRBV5-3,TRBD1,TRBJ1-2,once,CARSPHEGQGIYGYTF,TGTGCCAGAAGCCCTCATGAGGGACAGGGAATATACGGCTACACCTTC
TRBV9,TRBD1,TRBJ1-6,once,CASSAGTGHLAPLHF,TGTGCCAGCAGCGCCGGGACAGGGCATTTAGCACCCCTCCACTTT
TRBV7-9,-,TRBJ2-3,-,CASSLYRGLATDTQYF,TGTGCCAGCAGCTTATATCGTGGACTGGCCACAGATACGCAGTATTTT
TRBV11-2,TRBD2,TRBJ2-3,-,CASSFGLSGRAWTDTQYF,TGTGCCAGCAGCTTTGGGTTGAGCGGGAGGGCCTGGACAGATACGCAGTATTTT
TRBV28,-,TRBJ1-5,once,CASSMTAGRGNQPQHF,TGTGCCAGCAGCATGACGGCAGGGCGGGGGAATCAGCCCCAGCATTTT
TRBV6-5,-,TRBJ1-2,-,CASREERGFVGYTF,TGTGCCAGCAGGGAGGAAAGAGGTTTTGTCGGCTACACCTTC
TRBV6-2/TRBV6-3,TRBD2,TRBJ2-1,-,CASIPWGLAGVVFF,TGTGCCAGCATCCCGTGGGGACTAGCGGGAGTAGTGTTCTTC
TRBV28,-,TRBJ1-1,few,CASSLGGVLAAFF,TGTGCCAGCAGTTTAGGGGGGGTGTTAGCGGCTTTCTTT
TRBV2,-,TRBJ2-7,-,CASSGTTLTFYEQYF,TGTGCCAGCAGTGGGACAACCCTTACCTTTTACGAGCAGTACTTC
TRBV19,TRBD2,TRBJ2-5,-,CASSSGTSGGETQYF,TGTGCCAGTAGTTCCGGGACTAGCGGAGGTGAGACCCAGTACTTC
TRBV5-1,TRBD1,TRBJ1-3,-,CASSLAGGSGNTIYF,TGCGCCAGCAGCTTGGCAGGGGGCTCTGGAAACACCATATATTTT
TRBV6-1,-,TRBJ2-7,-,CASSEFGSQGEQYF,TGTGCCAGCAGTGAATTTGGCTCTCAGGGGGAGCAGTACTTC
TRBV3-1/TRBV3-2,TRBD1,TRBJ1-2,few,CASSHELYRGNYGYTF,TGTGCCAGCAGCCACGAACTCTACAGGGGTAACTATGGCTACACCTTC
TRBV6-5,TRBD2,TRBJ2-1,-,CATGAWASGYNEQFF,TGTGCCACCGGCGCTTGGGCTAGCGGGTACAATGAGCAGTTCTTC
TRBV19,-,TRBJ1-5,many,CASGTNVGLGNQPQHF,TGTGCCAGTGGAACGAATGTGGGACTCGGCAATCAGCCCCAGCATTTT
TRBV7-3,-,TRBJ2-2,-,CASSFLAAGELFF,TGTGCCAGCAGCTTCCTAGCCGCCGGGGAGCTGTTTTTT
TRBV5-1,TRBD1,TRBJ2-1,-,CASSPDRGTYNEQFF,TGCGCCAGCAGCCCCGACAGGGGGACCTACAATGAGCAGTTCTTC
TRBV5-1,-,TRBJ2-5,few,CASSLISETQYF,TGCGCCAGCAGCTTGATCTCGGAGACCCAGTACTTC
TRBV27,TRBD2,TRBJ2-1,-,CASSSKGLAGGAALLLRWQFF,TGTGCCAGCAGTTCCAAAGGACTAGCGGGAGGCGCCGCGTTACTTTTAAGATGGCAGTTCTTC
TRBV6-7,TRBD1,TRBJ1-4,-,CASSYRRGQGNEKLFF,TGTGCCAGCAGTTACAGGCGGGGACAGGGGAATGAAAAACTGTTTTTT